These T cell receptor beta chains were read from a single sample in a study of a mutant IDH1 vaccine in newly diagnosed glioma. The protocol was immunoSEQ multiplex PCR, while the TCRdb copy is restricted to in-frame clones and leaves out a portion. The sample includes fewer than 85,000 clones, roughly 77% of them seen just once. What these receptors recognize is not known. The sample was PBMCs, taken from a glioma patient whose treatment included an IDH1 peptide vaccine. These receptors were obtained from a middle-aged man with glioma. Both conserved end residues are part of each CDR3. D genes are given only for firm matches.

V gene	J gene	D gene	CDR3 length	CDR3 protein	CDR3 DNA
TRBV11-3	TRBJ2-5	TRBD1	15	CASSLRSDRGETQYF	TGTGCCAGCAGCTTAAGATCGGACAGGGGTGAGACCCAGTACTTC
TRBV7-2	TRBJ2-5	.	13	CASSFDSQLTQYF	TGTGCCAGCAGCTTTGACTCCCAACTCACCCAGTACTTC
TRBV5-6	TRBJ2-5	.	15	CASSFSSTAQETQYF	TGTGCCAGCAGCTTCTCATCGACAGCTCAAGAGACCCAGTACTTC
TRBV5-1	TRBJ2-1	.	13	CASSRDGNNEQFF	TGCGCCAGCAGCCGGGACGGAAACAATGAGCAGTTCTTC
TRBV27	TRBJ1-2	TRBD1	13	CASSLRQGYGYTF	TGTGCCAGCAGTCTACGACAGGGGTATGGCTACACCTTC
TRBV7-9	TRBJ2-7	TRBD2	14	CASSSSGGRYEQYF	TGTGCCAGCAGCTCCAGCGGGGGGCGCTACGAGCAGTACTTC
TRBV10-2	TRBJ2-7	.	14	CASSDGGVAYEQYF	TGCGCCAGCAGTGATGGAGGGGTTGCCTACGAGCAGTACTTC
TRBV19	TRBJ2-1	.	14	CASMEGLSYNEQFF	TGTGCCAGTATGGAGGGGCTCTCCTACAATGAGCAGTTCTTC
TRBV7-8	TRBJ1-5	.	16	CASSLEYPADNQPQHF	TGTGCCAGCAGCTTAGAATATCCGGCGGACAATCAGCCCCAGCATTTT
TRBV5-8	TRBJ2-7	TRBD2	11	CASGLEDEQYF	TGTGCCAGCGGACTAGAAGACGAGCAGTACTTC
TRBV7-9	TRBJ2-3	TRBD2	17	CASSSPPAGGSTDTQYF	TGTGCCAGCAGCTCACCCCCAGCGGGAGGGAGCACAGATACGCAGTATTTT
TRBV19	TRBJ1-1	.	16	CASSIEFGGEHTEAFF	TGTGCCAGTAGTATAGAGTTTGGAGGGGAGCACACTGAAGCTTTCTTT
TRBV6-5	TRBJ2-7	TRBD1	15	CASSYSPGQVYEQYF	TGTGCCAGCAGTTACTCGCCGGGACAGGTCTACGAGCAGTACTTC